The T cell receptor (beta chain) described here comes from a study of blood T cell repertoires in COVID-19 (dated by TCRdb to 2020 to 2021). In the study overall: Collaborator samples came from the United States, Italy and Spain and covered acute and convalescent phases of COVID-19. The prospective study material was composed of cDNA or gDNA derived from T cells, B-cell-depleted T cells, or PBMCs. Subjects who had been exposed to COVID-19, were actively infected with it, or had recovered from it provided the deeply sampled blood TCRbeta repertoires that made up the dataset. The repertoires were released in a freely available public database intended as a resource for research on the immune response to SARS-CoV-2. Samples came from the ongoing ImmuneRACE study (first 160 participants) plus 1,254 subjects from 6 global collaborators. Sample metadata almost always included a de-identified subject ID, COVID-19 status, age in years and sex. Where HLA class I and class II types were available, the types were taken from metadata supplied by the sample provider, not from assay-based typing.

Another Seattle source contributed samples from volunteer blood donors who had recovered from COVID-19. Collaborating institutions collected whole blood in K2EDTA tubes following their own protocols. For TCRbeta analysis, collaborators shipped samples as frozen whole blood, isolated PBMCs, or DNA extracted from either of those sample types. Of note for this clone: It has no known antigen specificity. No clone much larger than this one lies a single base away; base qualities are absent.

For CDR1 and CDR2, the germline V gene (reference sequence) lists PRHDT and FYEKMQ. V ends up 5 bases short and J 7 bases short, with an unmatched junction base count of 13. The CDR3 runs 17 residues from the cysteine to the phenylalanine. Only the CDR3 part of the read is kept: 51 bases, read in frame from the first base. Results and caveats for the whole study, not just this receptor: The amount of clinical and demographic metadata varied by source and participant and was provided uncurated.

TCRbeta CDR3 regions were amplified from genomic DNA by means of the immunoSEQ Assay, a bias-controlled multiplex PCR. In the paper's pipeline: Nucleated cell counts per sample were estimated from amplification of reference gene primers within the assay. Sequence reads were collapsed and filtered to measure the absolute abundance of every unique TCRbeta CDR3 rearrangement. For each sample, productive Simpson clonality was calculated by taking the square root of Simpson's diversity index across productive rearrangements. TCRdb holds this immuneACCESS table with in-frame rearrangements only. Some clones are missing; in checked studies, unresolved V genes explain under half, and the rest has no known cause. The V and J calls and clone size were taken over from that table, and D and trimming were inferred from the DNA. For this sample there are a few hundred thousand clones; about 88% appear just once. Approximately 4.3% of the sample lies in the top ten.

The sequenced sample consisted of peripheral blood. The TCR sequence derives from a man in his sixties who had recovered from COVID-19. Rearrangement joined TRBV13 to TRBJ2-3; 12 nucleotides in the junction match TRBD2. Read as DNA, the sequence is TGTGCCAGCAGCCGGCGGGCTAGCGGGGGGGCCGGGAATACGCAGTATTTT. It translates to CASSRRASGGAGNTQYF. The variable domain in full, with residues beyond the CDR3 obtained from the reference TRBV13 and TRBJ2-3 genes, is AAGVIQSPRHLIKEKRETATLKCYPIPRHDTVYWYQQGPGQDPQFLISFYEKMQSDKGSIPDRFSAQQFSDYHSELNMSSLELGDSALYFCASSRRASGGAGNTQYFGPGTRLTVL.